This paragraph covers one T cell receptor (beta chain) sequence. The antigen remains undetermined. These data come from a study of graft-versus-host responses after intestinal transplantation. Only in-frame clones appear in the TCRdb table, and some are missing; sequencing was by immunoSEQ multiplex PCR. This sample has 84,000 or so clones, with 80% to 85% found just once. V was shortened by 6 bases and J by 18 bases, with 24 bases between the two germline ends. Germline-derived CDR1 and CDR2 are MDHEN and SYDVKM. The length of the CDR3 is 14 residues. The TCR originated in a human donor who received an intestinal transplant. This specimen consisted of unstimulated CD4+ T cells sorted from spleen or lymph node cells, obtained before intestinal transplant. This chain uses TRBV28 with TRBJ1-6; a possible D gene is TRBD1 (5 bases). Written as DNA, the CDR3 is TGTGCCAGCAGACCTCAAGGGGTGGGATTTGTGGGCCACTTT. Amino acids: CASRPQGVGFVGHF. The full variable domain, with the rest looked up from reference TRBV28 and TRBJ1-6, is DVKVTQSSRYLVKRTGEKVFLECVQDMDHENMFWYRQDPGLGLRLIYFSYDVKMKEKGDIPEGYSVSREKKERFSLILESASTNQTSMYLCASRPQGVGFVGHFGNGTRLTVT.